Sequencing of this T cell receptor beta chain was carried out in a study of CD8 T cells in acute hepatitis C reinfection. Broader study findings: Acute resolver, follow-up resolver and acute chronic samples had similar high diversity. No chronic follow-up sample yielded enough NS3-1073 specific cells.

Assay: immunoSEQ multiplex PCR; the TCRdb copy retains only in-frame clones and omits some. Of tens of thousands of clones detected, around nine tenths appear once; the ten largest clones hold 0.5% to 0.65%. This clone has a single count. Its antigen is unidentified. Germline CDR1 reads KGHSH; CDR2 reads LQKENI. CDR3 length: 15 amino acids. The J segment lost 7 bases and the V segment lost 5 bases, leaving 9 bases of the junction unmatched. Time point indicated: naive CD8 control sorted from an acute-time-point sample. People who inject drugs in the Montreal Hepatitis C Cohort were donors. The clonotype comes from a man younger than 45 with chronic hepatitis C. The V gene is TRBV18, the J gene TRBJ2-2; 8 bases align to TRBD2. Sequences were obtained from naive CD8+ T cells from PBMCs. CDR3 DNA sequence: TGTGCCAGCTCAAAGCCGGGACTAGAGGTCGGGGAGCTGTTTTTT. This sequence encodes CASSKPGLEVGELFF.